Detailed here is one T cell receptor beta chain. In the study's own analysis: By means of reference gene primer amplification, nucleated cell counts were estimated. Libraries were prepared by immunoSEQ multiplex PCR; TCRdb keeps only in-frame clonotypes and omits some of them. V and J calls and clone size come straight from that table; D and trimming were deduced from the DNA. The table lists over 250,000 clones, approximately 90% of them singletons. Germline CDR1 and CDR2: SNHLY and FYNNEI. V dropped 5 bases and J dropped 6; count of bases not matched to a gene: 7. The CDR3 is made up of 15 amino acids. These data are taken from a study of blood T cell repertoires in COVID-19. Study-level information: Samples of COVID-19 (acute and convalescent) were obtained from the United States, Italy and Spain. Nucleic acid was either cDNA or gDNA, and it came from T cells, B-cell-depleted T cells, or PBMCs.

The chain has TRBV2 and TRBJ1-4; TRBD1 aligns across 9 bases. The TCR was taken from a man aged 55 to 70 who had recovered from COVID-19. The sequenced sample consisted of peripheral blood. The CDR3 sequence: CASSLGDRDDEKLFF. DNA for the CDR3: TGTGCCAGCAGTTTAGGGGACAGGGATGATGAAAAACTGTTTTTT.